This TCR beta chain comes out of a study of Graves' ophthalmopathy and Graves' hyperthyroidism. General study findings and limits: The majority of expanded thyroid clonotypes above 0.001 frequency also occurred in blood.

The CDR3 sequence is 14 residues long. Germline V gives CDR1 SGHAT, CDR2 FQNNGV. The junction had 10 bases not matched to a gene; V was cut back by 5 bases and J by 8 bases. On this clonotype itself: The antigen remains undetermined.

Amplification of TCR beta CDR3 regions used RNA transcripts. Scientists carried out first-round RT-PCR using HTBI primers and then a second-round multiplex PCR. TCRdb re-derived calls from the multiplex PCR reads in MiXCR, one entry per CDR3 protein. The table has about 740,000 distinct CDR3 sequences, 40% seen once. Clinical symptoms, serum thyroxine, TRAb, thyroid ultrasound and orbital computed tomography formed the basis of diagnosis. Sequencing used peripheral blood. The chain uses TRBV11-2 and TRBJ1-2; TRBD1 matches 8 bases. This clonotype originated in an adult man with Graves' ophthalmopathy. CDR3 bases: TGTGCCAGCAGCCTTATGACAGGGGACCCGGGCTACACCTTC. Protein: CASSLMTGDPGYTF.